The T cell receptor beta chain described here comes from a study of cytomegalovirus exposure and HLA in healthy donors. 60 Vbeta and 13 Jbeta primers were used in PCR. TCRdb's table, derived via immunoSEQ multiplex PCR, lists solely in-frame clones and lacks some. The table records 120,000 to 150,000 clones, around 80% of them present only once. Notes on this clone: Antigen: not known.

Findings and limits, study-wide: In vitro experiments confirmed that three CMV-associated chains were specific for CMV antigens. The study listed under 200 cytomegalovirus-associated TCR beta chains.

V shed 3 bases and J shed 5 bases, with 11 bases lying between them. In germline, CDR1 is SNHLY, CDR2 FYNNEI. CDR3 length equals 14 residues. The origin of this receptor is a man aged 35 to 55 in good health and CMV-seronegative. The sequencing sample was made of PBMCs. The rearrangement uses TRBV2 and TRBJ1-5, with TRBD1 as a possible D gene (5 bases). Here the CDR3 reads CASSDRGAYQPQHF. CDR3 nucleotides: TGTGCCAGCAGTGATAGGGGCGCGTATCAGCCCCAGCATTTT.